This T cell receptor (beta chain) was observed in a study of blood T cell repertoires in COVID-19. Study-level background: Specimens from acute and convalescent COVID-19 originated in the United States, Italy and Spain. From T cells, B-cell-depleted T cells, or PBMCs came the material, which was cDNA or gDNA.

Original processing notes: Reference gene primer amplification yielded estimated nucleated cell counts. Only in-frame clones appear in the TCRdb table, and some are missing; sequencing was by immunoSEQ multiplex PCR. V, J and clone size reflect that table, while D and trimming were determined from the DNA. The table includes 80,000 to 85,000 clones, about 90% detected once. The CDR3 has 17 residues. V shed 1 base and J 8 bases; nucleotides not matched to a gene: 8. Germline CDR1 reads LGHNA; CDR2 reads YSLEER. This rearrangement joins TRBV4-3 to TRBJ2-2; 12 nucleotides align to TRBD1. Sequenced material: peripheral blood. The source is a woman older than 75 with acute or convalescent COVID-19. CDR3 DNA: TGCGCCAGCAGCCAAGCCCCGGGACAGGGGGCAAAAGGGGAGCTGTTTTTT. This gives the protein CASSQAPGQGAKGELFF.